These 3 T cell receptor beta chains were sequenced from one sample in a study of blood T cell repertoires in COVID-19. Libraries were prepared by immunoSEQ multiplex PCR; TCRdb keeps only in-frame clonotypes and omits some of them. The sample records 65,000 to 90,000 clones, roughly nine tenths being singletons. The sample taken for sequencing was peripheral blood. The receptors were sampled from a man in his forties or fifties with acute or convalescent COVID-19.

The V gene is TRBV7-6, the J gene TRBJ1-3, with TRBD1 identical over 8 bases. Trimming took 4 bases from V and 2 from J; bases not matched to a gene: 7. Germline V gene sequence: CDR1 SGHVS, CDR2 FNYEAQ. The CDR3 runs to 16 residues. The DNA of the CDR3 is TGTGCCAGCAGCTCAGGGGGCGCGGAACCTGGAAACACCATATATTTT. Encoded protein: CASSSGGAEPGNTIYF.

The chain uses TRBV5-6 and TRBJ1-1; 10 nucleotides line up with TRBD1. Germline CDR1 reads SGHDT; CDR2 reads YYEEEE. The CDR3 consists of 13 residues. Losses at the gene ends were 3 bases for V and 11 bases for J; bases not matched to a gene: 7. The CDR3 nucleotides are TGTGCCAGCAGCTGGGACAGGGGCTTAGAGGCTTTCTTT. Protein sequence: CASSWDRGLEAFF.

The V call is TRBV6-5, the J call TRBJ2-3, with 7 bases fitting TRBD1. The CDR3 is 14 residues long. Germline V gene data show CDR1 as MNHEY and CDR2 as SVGAGI. J lost 1 base, V lost 8 bases, and 6 bases had no gene match. In nucleotides, the CDR3 is TGTGCCAGCGGGTCGACAGGGCGCACAGATACGCAGTATTTT. Its protein is CASGSTGRTDTQYF.